Below are 4 T cell receptor beta chains sequenced from a single sample in a study of blood T cell repertoires in COVID-19. TCRdb's table, derived via immunoSEQ multiplex PCR, lists solely in-frame clones and lacks some. The table lists about 180,000 clones, less than 90% of them singletons. Sequencing was done on a sample of PBMCs or T cells enriched from blood (not recorded which). The source of these receptors is a woman between 50 and 59 years old who had recovered from COVID-19.

The rearrangement links TRBV6-5 to TRBJ2-2; D might be TRBD1 (5 bases). The CDR3 is made up of 12 amino acids. From germline, CDR1 is MNHEY and CDR2 SVGAGI. Here the CDR3 reads CSTQAVTGELFF. CDR3 coding DNA: TGTTCGACACAGGCGGTGACCGGGGAGCTGTTTTTT.

The V call is TRBV7-3, the J call TRBJ2-4; 8 bases agree with TRBD1. CDR1 SGHTA and CDR2 FQGTGA come from the germline V gene. This CDR3 has 17 residues. J gave up 2 bases and V 0 bases, and 6 bases lay outside the gene matches. CDR3 bases: TGTGCCAGCAGCTTAACATGGCAGGGGGCGACCAAAAACATTCAGTACTTC. Translation: CASSLTWQGATKNIQYF. The whole variable domain, filled in from reference TRBV7-3 and TRBJ2-4, reads GAGVSQTPSNKVTEKGKYVELRCDPISGHTALYWYRQSLGQGPEFLIYFQGTGAADDSGLPNDRFFAVRPEGSVSTLKIQRTERGDSAVYLCASSLTWQGATKNIQYFGAGTRLSVL.

This chain joins TRBV4-1 and TRBJ2-1; TRBD2 might be the D (5 bases). V was trimmed by 7 bases and J by 0 bases, leaving 10 bases between them. CDR1 is MGHRA and CDR2 is YSYEKL in the germline V gene. The CDR3 consists of 14 residues. The chain's CDR3 is CASKTGSSYNEQFF. The CDR3 DNA follows: TGCGCCAGCAAGACTGGGAGCTCCTACAATGAGCAGTTCTTC.

This clone came up a few times. The genes are TRBV6-5 and TRBJ1-1; D ambiguous. The V and J ends lost 7 bases and 1 base respectively, with 13 bases between them. Germline V lookup: CDR1 MNHEY, CDR2 SVGAGI. The CDR3 has 14 amino acids. The CDR3 coding sequence is TGTGCCAGCAAGAACGTGGCAGAGAACACTGAAGCTTTCTTT. Protein: CASKNVAENTEAFF.